Listed below are T cell receptor beta chains from one sample, sequenced in a study of T cell responses to AZD1222 COVID-19 vaccine. Sequencing used immunoSEQ multiplex PCR; TCRdb keeps in-frame clones, though not all of them. This table holds around 83,000 clones, 92% found once. The sample here was peripheral blood, taken on day 0 of AZD1222 vaccination. Receptors originate from an adult in good health. Both conserved end residues are part of each CDR3. D genes are given only for firm matches. Some rows mark clone size as missing; the rest say once, few, many or name a class of expanded clone.

size	J	V	D	DNA	CDR3
NA	TRBJ2-3	TRBV13	NA	TGTGCCAGCAGCTTAGGCCTAGATACGCAGTATTTT	CASSLGLDTQYF
NA	TRBJ2-3	TRBV7-9	TRBD2	TGTGCCAGCAGCTCCCGGACTAGCGGGGAGGCAGATACGCAGTATTTT	CASSSRTSGEADTQYF
NA	TRBJ2-1	TRBV6-5	TRBD1	TGTGCCAGCAGGGCCGGGACAGGGGTCTACAATGAGCAGTTCTTC	CASRAGTGVYNEQFF
NA	TRBJ2-2	TRBV10-3	TRBD1	TGTGCCACCAGGACAGGGCGTACCGGGGAGCTGTTTTTT	CATRTGRTGELFF
NA	TRBJ2-7	TRBV28	TRBD1	TGTGCCAGCAGTTTGCCGGGACAGGGGTCCTACGAGCAGTACTTC	CASSLPGQGSYEQYF
few	TRBJ1-1	TRBV25-1	NA	TGTGCCAGCAGTGATCATATTGAAGCTTTCTTT	CASSDHIEAFF
NA	TRBJ2-1	TRBV4-1	TRBD2	TGCGCCAGCAGCCAAGGGTACGGGAGGGAAGGGGATGAGCAGTTCTTC	CASSQGYGREGDEQFF
NA	TRBJ2-1	TRBV25-1	NA	TGTGCCAGCAGTGAATTTGCCCATGAGCAGTTCTTC	CASSEFAHEQFF
once	TRBJ2-3	TRBV9	NA	TGTGCCAGCAATCCAGGGATTCTATCTAGCACAGATACGCAGTATTTT	CASNPGILSSTDTQYF
NA	TRBJ1-1	TRBV25-1	NA	TGTGCCAGCGACTATTTAGAAGCTTTCTTT	CASDYLEAFF
NA	TRBJ2-1	TRBV9	NA	TGTGCCAGCAGCGTCTTGAGCGGAGCGACCTACAATGAGCAGTTCTTC	CASSVLSGATYNEQFF
NA	TRBJ2-7	TRBV4-1	TRBD2	TGCGCCAGCAGCCAAATTCTAGCGGGGGCATCCTACGAGCAGTACTTC	CASSQILAGASYEQYF
NA	TRBJ2-1	TRBV11-3	NA	TGTGCCAGCAGCTTGGGTTTTACAAATGAGCAGTTCTTC	CASSLGFTNEQFF
NA	TRBJ2-7	TRBV6-5	NA	TGTGCCAGCAGTTACCGGACAGCTCCCTACGAGCAGTACTTC	CASSYRTAPYEQYF
NA	TRBJ1-6	TRBV9	NA	TGTGCCAGCAGCACCCGACGGGCCGGCGGTTCACCCCTCCACTTT	CASSTRRAGGSPLHF
few	TRBJ2-2	TRBV27	NA	TGTGCCAGCAGTTTCCTAGGGTTCGGGAACACCGGGGAGCTGTTTTTT	CASSFLGFGNTGELFF
NA	TRBJ2-5	TRBV19	NA	TGTGCCAGTAGTATAGATGCGGGGGCCGGGGAGACCCAGTACTTC	CASSIDAGAGETQYF
NA	TRBJ2-7	TRBV5-4	TRBD2	TGTGCCAGCAGCAGCGCTAGCGGGAGTTCCCCGCACGAGCAGTACTTC	CASSSASGSSPHEQYF
NA	TRBJ2-2	TRBV5-6	NA	TGTGCCAGCAGCTTGACTGGCGGGGCGGATTTGGGGGAGCTGTTTTTT	CASSLTGGADLGELFF
NA	TRBJ2-5	TRBV19	TRBD2	TGTGCCAGTAGTATAGATAGCTCTCTAGCTAGCGGGAGTAGAGAGACCCAGTACTTC	CASSIDSSLASGSRETQYF
NA	TRBJ1-1	TRBV3-1/TRBV3-2	TRBD1	TGTGCCAGCAGCCATGACGACAGGGTAGTGACTGAAGCTTTCTTT	CASSHDDRVVTEAFF
NA	TRBJ2-7	TRBV2	NA	TGTGCCAGCAGTGATGTAGGAGGGGATAGCGGCGAGCAGTACTTC	CASSDVGGDSGEQYF
NA	TRBJ2-1	TRBV14	TRBD2	TGTGCCAGCAGCCAAATGTCCGGGACTAGCGGTTATTACAATGAGCAGTTCTTC	CASSQMSGTSGYYNEQFF
NA	TRBJ2-2	TRBV27	NA	TGTGCCAGCAGTCCACCGGCCGGGGAGCTGTTTTTT	CASSPPAGELFF
NA	TRBJ2-1	TRBV18	NA	TGTGCCAGCTCACTAGGGGACTGGAGGGGGAATGAGCAGTTCTTC	CASSLGDWRGNEQFF
NA	TRBJ2-4	TRBV28	TRBD2	TGTGCCAGCAGTTTATTGGCGGGGGGACCAGACTTC	CASSLLAGGPDF
NA	TRBJ2-2	TRBV11-2	NA	TGTGCCAGCAGCAACCCTTCCAGCATCGGGGAGCTGTTTTTT	CASSNPSSIGELFF
NA	TRBJ2-3	TRBV18	NA	TGTGCCAGCTCACCCTCAGCGGCTAGCACAGATACGCAGTATTTT	CASSPSAASTDTQYF
NA	TRBJ1-6	TRBV28	NA	TGTGCCAGCAGTTTACATCTGATGGCAGGGAAGAGGTCACCCCTCCACTTT	CASSLHLMAGKRSPLHF
NA	TRBJ2-3	TRBV27	TRBD2	TGTGCCAGCAGACGGGACTACACAGATACGCAGTATTTT	CASRRDYTDTQYF
NA	TRBJ2-5	TRBV7-9	NA	TGTGCCAGCAGCTTAGATGGTAGGAGGGAGACCCAGTACTTC	CASSLDGRRETQYF
NA	TRBJ1-1	TRBV21-1	NA	TGTGCCAGCAGCAAAGGGCGACAGAAGAACACTGAAGCTTTCTTT	CASSKGRQKNTEAFF
NA	TRBJ2-2	TRBV27	NA	TGTGCCAGCAGCTTTGGCCGCAACCGGGCCGGGGAGCTGTTTTTT	CASSFGRNRAGELFF
NA	TRBJ1-4	TRBV4-3	TRBD1	TGCGCCAGCAGCCAAGGTAGCTCAGGGGGCCGTCGAGAAAAACTGTTTTTT	CASSQGSSGGRREKLFF
NA	TRBJ2-3	TRBV2	TRBD2	TGTGCCAGCAGGACTAGCGGCACAGATACGCAGTATTTT	CASRTSGTDTQYF
NA	TRBJ1-1	TRBV2	TRBD1	TGTGCCAGCAGTCGGACAGGGGATACCTTGAACACTGAAGCTTTCTTT	CASSRTGDTLNTEAFF
once	TRBJ1-1	TRBV9	NA	TGTGCCAGCAGCGTCTCCGCCTCTCAAGCGGGGAACACTGAAGCTTTCTTT	CASSVSASQAGNTEAFF
once	TRBJ1-2	TRBV27	NA	TGTGCCAGCAGCATGGATGGGCCGGGGAACTATGGCTACACCTTC	CASSMDGPGNYGYTF
NA	TRBJ1-1	TRBV5-1	NA	TGCGCCAGCAGCTCCTCCATCAGGGGTGAAGCTTTCTTT	CASSSSIRGEAFF
NA	TRBJ1-2	TRBV6-5	NA	TGTGCCAGCAGTTACTCGAGCAGGGTCACTTATGGCTACACCTTC	CASSYSSRVTYGYTF
NA	TRBJ2-1	TRBV9	NA	TGTGCCAGCAGCGGCGGGGTAGGGAATGAGCAGTTCTTC	CASSGGVGNEQFF
NA	TRBJ2-7	TRBV7-3	NA	TGTGCCAGCAGCTTAATTCCAGGGGCCGAGCGTAGCGACTCCTACGAGCAGTACTTC	CASSLIPGAERSDSYEQYF
NA	TRBJ1-1	TRBV18	NA	TGTGCCAGCTCACCATTAACAAGGGAAGTCACTGAAGCTTTCTTT	CASSPLTREVTEAFF
few	TRBJ2-3	TRBV4-1	TRBD2	TGCGCCAGCAGCCAACCGACTAGCGGCACAGATACGCAGTATTTT	CASSQPTSGTDTQYF
NA	TRBJ1-5	TRBV3-1/TRBV3-2	NA	TGTGCCAGCAGCCCCCAACCAGGGGATAATCAGCCCCAGCATTTT	CASSPQPGDNQPQHF
NA	TRBJ2-7	TRBV11-2	NA	TGTGCCAGCAGCTCCCAGGGAGAGGTTCCAAGCTCCTACGAGCAGTACTTC	CASSSQGEVPSSYEQYF
NA	TRBJ1-4	TRBV27	NA	TGTGCCAGCAGTTTTCGGACGGACTTCCAGACAGGACTGTTTTTT	CASSFRTDFQTGLFF
NA	TRBJ1-5	TRBV27	TRBD1	TGTGCCAGCAGTTTAGGACAGGGGAGTCAGCCCCAGCATTTT	CASSLGQGSQPQHF
NA	TRBJ1-2	TRBV30	NA	TGTGCCTGGACGCCGGGGGGCGCTCAGGGCTACACCTTC	CAWTPGGAQGYTF
once	TRBJ2-7	TRBV4-1	NA	TGCGCCAGTAGCCAAGAGAGGTGGACCTACGAGCAGTACTTC	CASSQERWTYEQYF
NA	TRBJ2-1	TRBV2	NA	TGTGCCAGCAGTTCGCTGATTTGGCAATGGCCTGTAAATGAGCAGTTCTTC	CASSSLIWQWPVNEQFF
NA	TRBJ2-2	TRBV5-4	NA	TGTGCCAGCAGCCCCATGGGGGACACCGGGGAGCTGTTTTTT	CASSPMGDTGELFF
NA	TRBJ1-6	TRBV2	NA	TGTGCCAGCAGTGCGAGGCTACCTGGATCACCCCTCCACTTT	CASSARLPGSPLHF
NA	TRBJ1-1	TRBV2	NA	TGTGCCAGTCTACAGGGCGCGAACACTGAAGCTTTCTTT	CASLQGANTEAFF
NA	TRBJ2-5	TRBV5-1	NA	TGCGCCAGCAGCTTACCGGGCCGGGAGACCCAGTACTTC	CASSLPGRETQYF